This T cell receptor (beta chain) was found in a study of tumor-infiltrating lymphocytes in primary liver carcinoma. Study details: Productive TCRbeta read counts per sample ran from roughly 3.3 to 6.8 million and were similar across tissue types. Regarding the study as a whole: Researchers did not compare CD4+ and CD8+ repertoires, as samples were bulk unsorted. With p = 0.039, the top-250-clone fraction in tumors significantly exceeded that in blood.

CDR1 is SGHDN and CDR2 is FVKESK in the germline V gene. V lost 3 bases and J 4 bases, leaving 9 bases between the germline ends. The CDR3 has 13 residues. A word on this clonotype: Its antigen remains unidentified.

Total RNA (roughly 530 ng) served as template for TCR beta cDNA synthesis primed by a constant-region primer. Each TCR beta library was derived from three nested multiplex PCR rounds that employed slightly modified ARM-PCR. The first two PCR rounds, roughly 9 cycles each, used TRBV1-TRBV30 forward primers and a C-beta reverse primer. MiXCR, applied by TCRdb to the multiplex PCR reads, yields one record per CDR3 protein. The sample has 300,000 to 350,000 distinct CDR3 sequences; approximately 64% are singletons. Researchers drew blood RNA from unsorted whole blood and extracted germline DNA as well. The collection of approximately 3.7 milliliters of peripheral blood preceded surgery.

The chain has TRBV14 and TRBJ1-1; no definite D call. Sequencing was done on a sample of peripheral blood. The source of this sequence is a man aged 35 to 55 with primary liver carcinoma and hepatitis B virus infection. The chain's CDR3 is CASSHGVGTEAFF. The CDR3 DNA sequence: TGTGCCAGCAGCCATGGGGTGGGCACTGAAGCTTTCTTT.